This T cell receptor (beta chain) came from a study of CD8 T cells in Susac syndrome. It was with random hexamers that 0.5 to 1 ug RNA was reverse transcribed. TCRdb re-derived calls from the immunoSEQ multiplex PCR reads in MiXCR, one entry per CDR3 protein. The repertoire has roughly 110,000 distinct CDR3 sequences, 80% to 95% of them found once; the top ten carry approximately 0.13%. Trimming removed 2 bases from V and 5 bases from J; junction bases left unmatched: 8. The length of the CDR3 is 15 residues. The receptor's source is a human donor in good health. The V and J genes are TRBV12-3 or TRBV12-4 and TRBJ2-7; 8 nucleotides agree with TRBD2. Sequenced material: CD4+ T cells from PBMCs. CDR3 DNA: TGTGCCAGCAGTTTACGGCGGGAGGATCGCAACGAGCAGTACTTC. It yields the protein CASSLRREDRNEQYF.